The source of this T cell receptor (beta chain) is a study of Graves' ophthalmopathy and Graves' hyperthyroidism. Germline V gene lookup returns CDR1 LNHDA and CDR2 SQIVND (reference sequence). This CDR3 contains 12 residues. Germline trimming cut 9 bases from V and 5 bases from J; bases unmatched to any gene: 6. Using RNA transcripts, the TCR beta CDR3 regions were amplified. The first-round RT-PCR employed HTBI primers together with the Qiagen OneStep RT-PCR kit. A multiplex PCR was then performed as the second round. TCRdb re-derived calls from the multiplex PCR reads in MiXCR, one entry per CDR3 protein. This table has under 350,000 distinct CDR3 sequences, 17% appearing once. Each donor who had ophthalmopathy showed moderate-to-severe activity, a CAS of ≥3, a NOSPECS of ≥4, and a duration under 3 months. Patients were diagnosed from clinical symptoms, serum thyroxine, TRAb, thyroid ultrasound and orbital computed tomography.

This clonotype occurred many times. The sample was peripheral blood. The receptor's source is an adult man with Graves' ophthalmopathy. This chain connects TRBV19 to TRBJ2-5, with 7 bases that match TRBD2. Here the CDR3 DNA reads TGTGCCAGCGCGGGAGTCGATGAGACCCAGTACTTC. Its translation is CASAGVDETQYF.